Sequencing of this T cell receptor (beta chain) was carried out in a study of cytomegalovirus exposure and HLA in healthy donors. Study-wide results and limits: Later analysis demonstrated an association between a missense DCLRE1C variant and TCR beta V- and J-gene trimming. Upon later analysis, TCR association rates were observed to vary by HLA locus, being highest for DRB1 and lowest for HLA-C. The number of N-insertions in an Asian-associated ancestry cluster was reportedly below the 666-donor mean in a later analysis. Per a later analysis, approximately 16,000 TCR beta sequences showed association with HLA alleles at 0.05 false discovery rate.

The CDR3 has 16 amino acids. The germline V gene encodes CDR1 KGHSH and CDR2 LQKENI. Trimming at V came to 2 bases and at J to 3 bases, leaving 6 bases not matched to a gene. About this clone: The antigen is undetermined.

It was with 60 Vbeta and 13 Jbeta primers that the PCR ran. Assay used: immunoSEQ multiplex PCR; TCRdb lists only in-frame clones, some missing. The sample lists around 230,000 clones, about 85% occurring once. The chain combines TRBV18 with TRBJ1-1; 10 bases line up with TRBD1. The receptor was derived from a girl aged 2-10 years in good health and CMV-seronegative. The specimen sequenced was PBMCs. CDR3 nucleotide sequence: TGTGCCAGCTCACCAGCCGGGACAGGGGTGTACACTGAAGCTTTCTTT. The encoded protein is CASSPAGTGVYTEAFF.